Following are 11 T cell receptor beta chains from one sample sequenced in a study of cytomegalovirus exposure and HLA in healthy donors. Produced via immunoSEQ multiplex PCR; TCRdb's table is partial and in-frame only. This table holds approximately 270,000 clones, 87% found once. Sequencing was carried out using PBMCs. The receptors here all came from a man younger than 35 in good health and CMV-seropositive.

V gene TRBV7-2 combines with J gene TRBJ1-1; 7 positions agree with TRBD1. Germline V gene lookup returns CDR1 SGHTA and CDR2 FQGNSA. With 6 bases clipped from V and 3 bases from J, the junction kept 4 bases outside the gene matches. This CDR3 spans 13 amino acids. The CDR3: CASSGQVDTEAFF. DNA of the CDR3: TGTGCCAGCAGTGGACAGGTAGACACTGAAGCTTTCTTT.

The chain links TRBV5-1 to TRBJ2-5; 10 bases are shared with TRBD1. This CDR3 is 19 amino acids long. J lost 5 bases, V lost 0 bases, and 16 bases had no gene match. Germline loops: CDR1 SGHRS, CDR2 YFSETQ. This CDR3 reads CASSLVPTLGTGARETQYF. For the CDR3, the DNA is TGCGCCAGCAGCTTGGTCCCAACACTAGGGACAGGGGCTCGGGAGACCCAGTACTTC.

The table lists this clone with a few counts. The genes are TRBV30 and TRBJ1-2; D gene ambiguous. The V gene lost 1 base and the J gene lost 7 bases, with 7 bases spanning the gap. CDR3 length equals 11 residues. Germline-derived CDR1 and CDR2 are GTSNPN and SVGIG (reference sequence). The CDR3 here is CAWSGGSGYTF. CDR3 sequence (DNA): TGTGCCTGGAGTGGAGGGAGTGGCTACACCTTC.

V gene TRBV5-1 combines with J gene TRBJ2-7, with D hard to call. Per the germline V gene, CDR1 is SGHRS and CDR2 is YFSETQ. This CDR3 is 14 amino acids long. V gave up 2 bases and J gave up 2 bases, with 11 bases separating them. The CDR3 protein is CASSFVSETYEQYF. The CDR3, as DNA: TGCGCCAGCAGCTTCGTCTCAGAGACCTACGAGCAGTACTTC.

V and J are TRBV25-1 and TRBJ2-1; D not resolved. This CDR3 is 15 amino acids long. Germline values: CDR1 MGHDK, CDR2 SYGVNS. Trimming shortened V by 2 bases and J by 7 bases, and 15 bases separated the two germline ends. In DNA form, the CDR3 reads TGTGCCAGCAGTGAAGCCGGGCGAGGTGGGAATGAGCAGTTCTTC. Translating it yields CASSEAGRGGNEQFF.

This chain connects TRBV5-1 to TRBJ2-5; the D gene is possibly TRBD2 (5 bases). V lost 0 bases to trimming and J lost 8 bases, with 14 bases between them. Per germline, CDR1 SGHRS and CDR2 YFSETQ. The CDR3 runs 14 residues. As DNA, the CDR3 is TGCGCCAGCAGCTTGGGGGCTCCCCTAGCTACCCAGTACTTC. It encodes CASSLGAPLATQYF.

The V and J genes are TRBV15 and TRBJ2-7, with 10 bases identical to TRBD2. The CDR3 loop spans 13 amino acids. Germline V CDR1 and CDR2: LNHNV, YYDKDF (reference sequence). Unmatched junction bases numbered 0, after V lost 4 bases and J lost 3 bases. The CDR3 spells CATSIAGGYEQYF. CDR3 nucleotide sequence: TGTGCCACCAGCATAGCGGGAGGCTACGAGCAGTACTTC.

Judged by abundance, this clone is medium-sized (0.01 to 0.1%). The rearrangement uses TRBV6-1 and TRBJ1-3, with TRBD1 matching over 8 bases. With V trimmed by 4 bases and J by 8 bases, 4 bases remained unmatched. The CDR3 length is 13 residues. CDR1 MNHNS and CDR2 SASEGT come from the germline V gene. DNA for the CDR3: TGTGCCAGCAGTGGACAGGGGAGCGACACCATATATTTT. This sequence encodes CASSGQGSDTIYF.

V is TRBV9 and J is TRBJ2-7; 14 bases fit TRBD2. The length of the CDR3 is 15 residues. V gave up 4 bases and J gave up 7 bases; unmatched junction bases: 7. Germline values: CDR1 SGDLS, CDR2 YYNGEE. In DNA form, the CDR3 reads TGTGCCAGCAGCACGGGACTAGCGGGAGCTCAGGAGCAGTACTTC. Protein product: CASSTGLAGAQEQYF. Combining the CDR3 with reference TRBV9 and TRBJ2-7 gives the whole variable domain DSGVTQTPKHLITATGQRVTLRCSPRSGDLSVYWYQQSLDQGLQFLIQYYNGEERAKGNILERFSAQQFPDLHSELNLSSLELGDSALYFCASSTGLAGAQEQYFGPGTRLTVT.

The gene calls are TRBV19 and TRBJ2-2, with D tentatively TRBD2 (5 bases). This CDR3 is 15 amino acids long. Trimming cost V 3 bases and J 2 bases, with 10 bases left between them. CDR1 and CDR2 from the germline V gene are LNHDA and SQIVND (reference sequence). This CDR3 reads CASSIDLANTGELFF. The CDR3 region has the DNA TGTGCCAGTAGTATCGACCTAGCAAACACCGGGGAGCTGTTTTTT.

The CDR3 reads CAISDGKSNQPQHF. The CDR3, as DNA: TGTGCCATCAGTGATGGGAAGTCCAATCAGCCCCAGCATTTT. This chain connects TRBV10-3 to TRBJ1-5; D ambiguous. Germline V gene lookup returns CDR1 ENHRY and CDR2 SYGVKD. The CDR3 has 14 residues. Trimming shortened V by 3 bases and J by 3 bases, and 9 bases separated the two germline ends.